These 27 T cell receptor beta chains came from one sample sequenced in a study of beta chain features in type 1 diabetes. Study findings and constraints: Type 1 diabetes patients had moderately but significantly shorter TCRB CDR3s in all four CD4+ subsets.

Reverse transcribing all isolated RNA meant expressed TCRB transcripts were sequenced. Some clones are missing from TCRdb's copy, which holds only in-frame ones; the method was immunoSEQ multiplex PCR. The table includes hundreds of thousands of clones, around an eighth detected once. The antigens these receptors bind are not known. What was sequenced was naive CD4+ T cells from blood. These receptors originate from a man younger than 30 with type 1 diabetes.

The table lists this clone with a few counts. This chain links TRBV6-5 with TRBJ2-7; D gene uncertain. This CDR3 is 15 amino acids long. Germline CDR1 reads MNHEY; CDR2 reads SVGAGI. V dropped 0 bases and J dropped 6 bases, with 15 bases sitting between them. CDR3 nucleotide sequence: TGTGCCAGCAGTTACTCGATTCTTGGGTTGTTCGAGCAGTACTTC. This sequence encodes CASSYSILGLFEQYF.

This clone was seen a few times. This chain links TRBV7-9 with TRBJ2-5; the D gene could be TRBD1 or TRBD2 (5 bases each). The length of the CDR3 is 14 residues. Per germline, CDR1 SEHNR and CDR2 FQNEAQ (reference sequence). The V end was cut by 7 bases, the J end by 7 bases, with 19 bases between. The CDR3 region has the DNA TGTGCCAGCATCCCCCGGGGACCTGAGGGGACCCAGTACTTC. Encoded protein: CASIPRGPEGTQYF. Together with reference TRBV7-9 and TRBJ2-5, the CDR3 gives the full variable domain: DTGVSQNPRHKITKRGQNVTFRCDPISEHNRLYWYRQTLGQGPEFLTYFQNEAQLEKSRLLSDRFSAERPKGSFSTLEIQRTEQGDSAMYLCASIPRGPEGTQYFGPGTRLLVL.

V gene TRBV27 combines with J gene TRBJ2-1, with D perhaps TRBD2 (5 bases). CDR3 length: 10 residues. The V gene's germline CDR1 is MNHEY and CDR2 SMNVEV (reference sequence). The V gene lost 5 bases and the J gene lost 10 bases, with 6 bases spanning the gap. The CDR3 coding sequence is TGTGCCAGCAGTAGGGAGGAGCAGTTCTTC. Translating it yields CASSREEQFF.

This rearrangement joins TRBV7-2 to TRBJ1-1, with D maybe TRBD1 (6 bases). Germline CDR1 reads SGHTA; CDR2 reads FQGNSA. Trimming took off 7 bases at V and 6 bases at J, with 18 bases between the two ends. The CDR3 is 14 residues long. CDR3 sequence reads: CASIENSGAPEAFF. DNA for the CDR3: TGTGCCAGCATCGAAAATTCAGGGGCCCCTGAAGCTTTCTTT.

This clone appeared a few times. The genes are TRBV11-2 and TRBJ2-1, with 10 bases matching TRBD2. The V and J ends lost 3 bases and 6 bases, in that order; junction bases with no gene match: 5. The CDR3 is 15 amino acids. Germline assignment: CDR1 SGHAT and CDR2 FQNNGV. The chain's CDR3 is CASSFQRGGPNEQFF. CDR3 nucleotides: TGTGCCAGCAGCTTCCAGCGGGGGGGCCCCAATGAGCAGTTCTTC.

There are a few counts of this clone. The chain is built from TRBV28 and TRBJ1-6, with TRBD1 matching over 7 bases. This CDR3 is 15 amino acids long. CDR1 and CDR2 from the germline V gene are MDHEN and SYDVKM. Trimming cost V 7 bases and J 5 bases; bases outside gene matches: 8. The CDR3 sequence: CASTLPGGNNSPLHF. CDR3 nucleotides: TGTGCCAGCACTCTTCCAGGGGGGAATAATTCACCCCTCCACTTT.

The chain combines TRBV11-3 with TRBJ2-3, with D unresolved. Trimming took 1 base from V and 0 from J, leaving 11 bases between them. The length of the CDR3 is 16 residues. The V gene's germline CDR1 is SGHNT and CDR2 YENEEA. The CDR3: CASSLGPDHSTDTQYF. The CDR3 DNA sequence: TGTGCCAGCAGCTTAGGTCCGGACCACAGCACAGATACGCAGTATTTT.

This clone has more than one count but fewer than ten. The rearrangement links TRBV6-5 to TRBJ2-6; D possibly matches TRBD1 or TRBD2 (5 bases each). Looked up from germline, CDR1 is MNHEY and CDR2 is SVGAGI. V was trimmed by 8 bases and J by 9 bases, leaving 14 bases between them. This CDR3 comprises 13 residues. The CDR3, as DNA: TGTGCCAGCGGGACCGGGCCTAACAACGTCCTGACTTTC. Protein: CASGTGPNNVLTF.

The chain recombines TRBV10-3 with TRBJ2-7; 7 bases line up with TRBD2. There are 12 residues in the CDR3. V gave up 10 bases and J gave up 6 bases; unmatched junction bases: 9. The germline gives CDR1 ENHRY, CDR2 SYGVKD. As DNA, the CDR3 is TGTGCCACGGGACTACATACAGGCGAGCAGTACTTC. Translating it yields CATGLHTGEQYF.

This clone was observed a few times. The V call is TRBV10-3, the J call TRBJ1-4; D gene unclear. Germline CDR1 ENHRY, CDR2 SYGVKD. The CDR3 is made up of 14 amino acids. V gave up 5 bases and J gave up 7 bases, with 14 bases separating them. CDR3 nucleotide sequence: TGTGCCATCAGTCCGGACCCGGGAGGTGAAAAACTGTTTTTT. This gives the protein CAISPDPGGEKLFF.

This clone was picked up a small number of times. This chain uses TRBV7-9 with TRBJ1-2; D remains unclear. V dropped 4 bases and J dropped 4 bases, with 19 bases sitting between them. The CDR3 loop spans 16 amino acids. Per germline, CDR1 SEHNR and CDR2 FQNEAQ (reference sequence). The CDR3 reads CASSSNSAEALYGYTF. DNA of the CDR3: TGTGCCAGCAGCTCCAACTCTGCAGAGGCCCTCTATGGCTACACCTTC.

This clone has a handful of counts. The genes are TRBV7-9 and TRBJ2-7, with 7 bases matching TRBD1. Germline V gene sequence: CDR1 SEHNR, CDR2 FQNEAQ (reference sequence). V shed 4 bases and J 6 bases; nucleotides not matched to a gene: 6. This CDR3 comprises 13 residues. The CDR3 loop is CASSWTTGFEQYF. The CDR3 DNA follows: TGTGCCAGCAGCTGGACGACAGGGTTCGAGCAGTACTTC.

In its sample, this clone was seen a few times. Other DNA sequences in this sample translate to the same CDR3. The rearrangement links TRBV6-5 to TRBJ1-5, with D possibly matching TRBD1 (6 bases). The CDR3 totals 14 residues. V was cut by 6 bases and J by 1 base, with 10 bases left in between. Germline assignment: CDR1 MNHEY and CDR2 SVGAGI. The chain's CDR3 is CASSRGLSNQPQHF. The CDR3 DNA reads as TGTGCCAGCAGCCGGGGGCTAAGCAATCAGCCCCAGCATTTT.

This chain joins TRBV10-3 and TRBJ2-7; either TRBD1 or TRBD2 may fit D (5 bases each). The CDR3 is made up of 12 amino acids. Germline V lookup: CDR1 ENHRY, CDR2 SYGVKD. V lost 10 bases, J lost 5 bases, and 15 bases lay in between. The DNA for the CDR3 is TGTGCCACCCGGGCCCGAGGGGACGAGCAGTACTTC. Protein product: CATRARGDEQYF.

V is TRBV9 and J is TRBJ2-5; 9 positions agree with TRBD2. V shed 0 bases and J 5 bases; nucleotides not matched to a gene: 5. Germline CDR1 reads SGDLS; CDR2 reads YYNGEE. The CDR3 is 15 amino acids. CDR3 loop: CASSVESGGSETQYF. The CDR3, as DNA: TGTGCCAGCAGCGTAGAAAGCGGGGGGTCTGAGACCCAGTACTTC. The full variable domain, its missing parts supplied by reference TRBV9 and TRBJ2-5, is DSGVTQTPKHLITATGQRVTLRCSPRSGDLSVYWYQQSLDQGLQFLIQYYNGEERAKGNILERFSAQQFPDLHSELNLSSLELGDSALYFCASSVESGGSETQYFGPGTRLLVL.

This clone was recorded a few times. The chain employs TRBV27 and TRBJ2-5, with D maybe TRBD2 (6 bases). The CDR3 covers 13 residues. The V and J ends lost 0 bases and 10 bases respectively, with 12 bases between them. From germline, CDR1 is MNHEY and CDR2 SMNVEV (reference sequence). CDR3 protein: CASSLSGQGGQYF. CDR3 nucleotides: TGTGCCAGCAGTTTATCGGGGCAGGGAGGCCAGTACTTC.

This clone has just a few counts. The chain carries TRBV7-2 and TRBJ1-2, with D possibly matching TRBD1 (5 bases). The CDR3 runs to 15 residues. Germline loops: CDR1 SGHTA, CDR2 FQGNSA. The V end lost 4 bases, the J end lost 7 bases, and 19 bases lay between the germline ends. The CDR3 coding sequence is TGTGCCAGCAGCTCCCTTCCAGGGAAGGTGGGTGGCTACACCTTC. This translates into CASSSLPGKVGGYTF.

This clone was seen only a few times. The CDR3 region is CASRSGWGSPLHF. The CDR3 nucleotides read TGTGCCAGCAGGAGTGGGTGGGGTTCACCCCTCCACTTT. The rearrangement links TRBV28 to TRBJ1-6; D uncertain. The CDR3 runs to 13 residues. V was trimmed by 6 bases and J by 9 bases, leaving 12 bases between them. The germline CDR1 and CDR2 sequences are MDHEN and SYDVKM.

The V gene is TRBV30, the J gene TRBJ1-4; tentatively, D is TRBD1 (5 bases). CDR1 and CDR2 (germline): GTSNPN, SVGIG (reference sequence). The CDR3 runs 13 residues. Trimming cost V 3 bases and J 6 bases, with 11 bases left between them. CDR3 coding DNA: TGTGCCTGGAGAGAGGGGCCTTATGAAAAACTGTTTTTT. Translating gives CAWREGPYEKLFF.

This clone was detected a few times. The chain has TRBV7-3 and TRBJ1-2, with a possible D match to TRBD1 (6 bases). Germline CDR1 SGHTA, CDR2 FQGTGA. The CDR3 has 11 residues. V gave up 8 bases and J gave up 5 bases, with 9 bases separating them. The CDR3 bases are TGTGCCAGCGTCCAGGGGTATGGCTACACCTTC. Its translation: CASVQGYGYTF.

In its sample, this clone was seen a few times. The gene calls are TRBV6-5 and TRBJ2-5; 7 bases fit TRBD1. The germline V gene encodes CDR1 MNHEY and CDR2 SVGAGI. The CDR3 consists of 16 residues. Trimming took 1 base from V and 0 from J; bases not matched to a gene: 5. Written as DNA, the CDR3 is TGTGCCAGCAGTTACTTGGGACAGTACAACCAAGAGACCCAGTACTTC. It translates to CASSYLGQYNQETQYF.

This clone was seen only a few times. The J gene is TRBJ1-5, the V gene TRBV30; 7 bases map to TRBD1. Trimming removed 2 bases from V and 2 bases from J; junction bases left unmatched: 9. The CDR3 loop spans 16 amino acids. The germline V gene has CDR1 GTSNPN and CDR2 SVGIG (reference sequence). CDR3 coding DNA: TGTGCCTGGAGTCTGACAGGGTTTTTCGGCAATCAGCCCCAGCATTTT. This encodes CAWSLTGFFGNQPQHF.

In its sample, this clone was seen a few times. CDR3 in amino acids: CSTWDRDSGNTIYF. The CDR3 coding sequence is TGCAGCACCTGGGACAGGGACTCTGGAAACACCATATATTTT. The chain links TRBV29-1 to TRBJ1-3, with TRBD1 identical over 9 bases. CDR3 length equals 14 residues. The germline V gene has CDR1 SQVTM and CDR2 ANQGSEA. J was trimmed by 0 bases and V by 8 bases; bases with no gene match: 5.

The chain is built from TRBV5-1 and TRBJ1-6; D not certain. V was pared by 3 bases and J by 5 bases, with 12 bases between. Germline CDR1 SGHRS, CDR2 YFSETQ. The CDR3 runs 15 residues. The CDR3 region has the DNA TGCGCCAGCAGCTCGTCAGGCGCCGATAATTCACCCCTCCACTTT. Its protein is CASSSSGADNSPLHF.

In DNA form, the CDR3 reads TGTGCCAGCAGCCGGAGTTGGGAGGAGACCCAGTACTTC. Protein: CASSRSWEETQYF. The chain is built from TRBV9 and TRBJ2-5; a weak D match, TRBD2 (5 bases). CDR1 is SGDLS and CDR2 is YYNGEE in the germline V gene. Trimming stripped 4 bases from V and 5 bases from J, with 12 bases between. This CDR3 is 13 amino acids long. Filled out from reference TRBV9 and TRBJ2-5, the complete variable domain reads DSGVTQTPKHLITATGQRVTLRCSPRSGDLSVYWYQQSLDQGLQFLIQYYNGEERAKGNILERFSAQQFPDLHSELNLSSLELGDSALYFCASSRSWEETQYFGPGTRLLVL.

The chain links TRBV4-2 to TRBJ2-3; 7 bases match TRBD2. Germline values: CDR1 LGHNA, CDR2 YNFKEQ. The CDR3 runs 13 residues. With 4 bases clipped from V and 4 bases from J, the junction kept 2 bases outside the gene matches. CDR3 nucleotides: TGTGCCAGCAGCCCGGGGGGTCCAGATACGCAGTATTTT. Encoded protein: CASSPGGPDTQYF.

The chain joins TRBV19 to TRBJ2-3; D remains ambiguous. CDR1 and CDR2 from the germline V gene are LNHDA and SQIVND (reference sequence). V shed 5 bases and J shed 1 base, with 7 bases lying between them. The CDR3 contains 13 residues. Here the CDR3 DNA reads TGTGCCAGTAGTTTTCAGGGCACAGATACGCAGTATTTT. The encoded protein is CASSFQGTDTQYF.